Below are 32 T cell receptor beta chains sequenced from a single sample in a study of T cells in Graves' hyperthyroidism and ophthalmopathy. RNA transcripts provided the source from which TCR beta CDR3 regions were amplified. Initially, a first-round RT-PCR of the TCR CDR3 employed the HTBI primer set. One entry per CDR3 protein, called by TCRdb with MiXCR from the multiplex PCR reads. The table records hundreds of thousands of distinct CDR3 sequences, nearly 45% of them present only once. The sample was peripheral blood or thyroid tissue (not recorded which). The receptors were gathered from an adult man with Graves' disease, either hyperthyroidism or ophthalmopathy (not recorded which).

On this clonotype: This may stem from a read error, because a much larger clone lies one nucleotide away. This chain uses TRBV10-1 with TRBJ2-5, with D tentatively TRBD1 (6 bases). CDR3 length: 14 amino acids. Per the germline V gene, CDR1 is WNHNN and CDR2 is SYGVQD (reference sequence). V was trimmed by 2 bases and J by 2 bases, leaving 9 bases between them. The CDR3, as DNA: TGCGCCAGCAGTGAGGATCAGGGGCAAGAGACCCAGTACTTC. Translated, it gives CASSEDQGQETQYF.

On this clonotype itself: The conserved closing phenylalanine or tryptophan is absent in this CDR3, likely reflecting a read error. This chain links TRBV7-6 with TRBJ2-7, with D unclear. Germline V gene lookup returns CDR1 SGHVS and CDR2 FNYEAQ. The length of the CDR3 is 15 residues. V was shortened by 5 bases and J by 0 bases, with 14 bases between the two germline ends. CDR3 sequence reads: CASSPDPGPSYEQYL. CDR3 bases: TGTGCCAGCAGCCCTGACCCCGGACCCTCCTACGAGCAGTACCTC.

V and J are TRBV2 and TRBJ1-2, with no clear D. This CDR3 comprises 13 residues. Trimming removed 4 bases from V and 4 bases from J, with 10 bases in between. Germline values: CDR1 SNHLY, CDR2 FYNNEI. CDR3: CASSGERGYGYTF. CDR3 nucleotide sequence: TGTGCCAGCAGTGGAGAACGGGGCTATGGCTACACCTTC.

This rearrangement joins TRBV7-3 to TRBJ1-1, with D perhaps matching TRBD1 (5 bases). Germline V gene lookup returns CDR1 SGHTA and CDR2 FQGTGA. The CDR3 runs to 16 residues. Trimming took off 6 bases at V and 2 bases at J, with 19 bases between the two ends. The CDR3 loop is CASSLGRGVGNTEAFF. The CDR3 bases are TGTGCCAGCAGTTTGGGCCGGGGCGTAGGAAACACTGAAGCTTTCTTT.

Concerning this clonotype: This CDR3 fails to terminate in the conserved phenylalanine or tryptophan, so it likely reflects a read error. This chain connects TRBV2 to TRBJ1-2; 10 bases are a match to TRBD1. V trimming: 3 bases; J trimming: 11 bases; junction bases outside the gene matches: 12. Germline lookup yields CDR1 SNHLY and CDR2 FYNNEI. The CDR3 spans 15 residues. The CDR3 nucleotides are TGTGCCAGCAGTGACTCGGAGACAGGGGGCGAAGTTTACACCCTC. It specifies CASSDSETGGEVYTL.

The rearrangement links TRBV7-3 to TRBJ1-2; a weak D match, TRBD1 (5 bases). Germline V gene lookup returns CDR1 SGHTA and CDR2 FQGTGA. The CDR3 runs 15 residues. V was trimmed by 6 bases and J by 0 bases, leaving 14 bases between them. The CDR3 loop reads CASSSTGDANYGYTF. CDR3 bases: TGTGCCAGCAGTTCCACAGGAGACGCTAACTATGGCTACACCTTC.

This clonotype was seen ten or more times. The genes are TRBV20-1 and TRBJ2-7, with 14 bases that match TRBD2. The J segment lost 5 bases and the V segment lost 3 bases, leaving 3 bases of the junction unmatched. The CDR3 contains 14 residues. CDR1 is DFQATT, CDR2 SNEGSKA, per germline (reference sequence). The CDR3 DNA is TGCAGTGCTAGGACTAGCGGGAGGGCCCACGAGCAGTACTTC. It translates to CSARTSGRAHEQYF.

The rearrangement uses TRBV20-1 and TRBJ2-3; TRBD2 aligns across 15 bases. The ends lost 6 bases at V and 2 bases at J; junction bases unmatched: 3. The CDR3 has 15 residues. Germline V lookup: CDR1 DFQATT, CDR2 SNEGSKA (reference sequence). The CDR3 region is CSAGTSGGTTDTQYF. The CDR3, as DNA: TGCAGTGCAGGGACTAGCGGGGGGACCACAGATACGCAGTATTTT.

The rearrangement uses TRBV24-1 and TRBJ1-2; D may be TRBD1 (5 bases). Between the trimmed V and J ends, which lost 5 bases and 0 bases, there was a span of 9 bases. The CDR3 is 14 residues long. The germline V gene encodes CDR1 KGHDR and CDR2 SFDVKD. The CDR3 protein is CATSARGANYGYTF. CDR3 in DNA: TGTGCCACCAGTGCAAGGGGTGCTAACTATGGCTACACCTTC.

The V and J genes are TRBV7-2 and TRBJ2-7; D is possibly TRBD1 (5 bases). The germline CDR1 and CDR2 sequences are SGHTA and FQGNSA. V was cut by 5 bases and J by 2 bases, with 13 bases left in between. The CDR3 extends over 14 amino acids. This chain's CDR3 is CASSNDSRTYEQYF. The CDR3 DNA reads as TGTGCCAGCAGCAACGACAGCCGTACCTACGAGCAGTACTTC. Complete variable domain (other parts from reference TRBV7-2 and TRBJ2-7): GAGVSQSPSNKVTEKGKDVELRCDPISGHTALYWYRQSLGQGLEFLIYFQGNSAPDKSGLPSDRFSAERTGGSVSTLTIQRTQQEDSAVYLCASSNDSRTYEQYFGPGTRLTVT.

The chain joins TRBV13 to TRBJ1-1; no definite D call. Germline V gives CDR1 PRHDT, CDR2 FYEKMQ (reference sequence). Trimming pared 5 bases from V and 5 bases from J, leaving 12 bases between. This CDR3 comprises 13 residues. CDR3 amino acids: CASSTLLWTEAFF. The CDR3 bases are TGTGCCAGCAGCACCCTACTTTGGACTGAAGCTTTCTTT.

This clonotype was seen ten or more times. The rearrangement joins TRBV10-3 to TRBJ1-1, with TRBD1 matching 7 bases. V shed 2 bases and J 7 bases; nucleotides not matched to a gene: 10. The CDR3 is 15 residues long. Germline CDR1 is ENHRY and CDR2 is SYGVKD. DNA for the CDR3: TGTGCCATCAGTGAGCCTACCCGGGACAGCGGTGAAGCTTTCTTT. Translation: CAISEPTRDSGEAFF.

The chain links TRBV9 to TRBJ2-7; 8 bases align to TRBD2. V gave up 4 bases and J gave up 3 bases; unmatched junction bases: 6. The germline CDR1 and CDR2 sequences are SGDLS and YYNGEE. The CDR3 is 14 residues long. CDR3 residues: CASSPLAGYYEQYF. The CDR3 region has the DNA TGTGCCAGCAGCCCTCTAGCGGGTTACTACGAGCAGTACTTC.

Many counts were recorded for this clonotype. CDR3 residues: CASSENTNQPQHF. The CDR3 DNA reads as TGCGCCAGCAGTGAAAACACAAATCAGCCCCAGCATTTT. V is TRBV10-1 and J is TRBJ1-5; D remains unclear. This CDR3 is built from 13 residues. Germline CDR1 reads WNHNN; CDR2 reads SYGVQD (reference sequence). Trimming took off 3 bases at V and 4 bases at J, with 7 bases between the two ends.

Note on this clonotype: A clone one base away is much larger, so this may be a read error. The CDR3 bases are TGTGCCAGCAGTTTAGCGGATCATCAGCCCCATCATTTT. This gives the protein CASSLADHQPHHF. The V and J genes are TRBV12-3 or TRBV12-4 and TRBJ1-5; D remains unclear. The CDR3 is made up of 13 amino acids.

In this sample, this clonotype turned up many times. The CDR3 DNA is TGTGCCATCAGTGAGTCGAACAGGGAACTGTTTTTT. As protein: CAISESNRELFF. V gene TRBV10-3 combines with J gene TRBJ1-4; TRBD1 might be the D (6 bases). There are 12 residues in the CDR3. V lost 0 bases, J lost 12 bases, and 8 bases lay in between. Germline CDR1 ENHRY, CDR2 SYGVKD.

This clonotype was counted ten times or more. The rearrangement links TRBV24-1 to TRBJ1-4; D is unresolved. The CDR3 runs to 15 residues. V was trimmed by 7 bases and J by 4 bases, leaving 15 bases between them. Germline CDR1 KGHDR, CDR2 SFDVKD. CDR3 sequence (DNA): TGTGCCACCAGCGATCGGTCGGGCGATAATGAAAAACTGTTTTTT. It encodes CATSDRSGDNEKLFF.

This clonotype has more than one count but fewer than ten. In DNA, the CDR3 is TGTGCCAGCCGCGGGTGGGGGATCGAGGGGTCTGAAGCTTTCTTT. Its translation: CASRGWGIEGSEAFF. The chain carries TRBV19 and TRBJ1-1; D is possibly TRBD1 (5 bases). CDR1 and CDR2 from the germline V gene are LNHDA and SQIVND (reference sequence). The CDR3 has 15 amino acids. Trimming cost V 9 bases and J 6 bases, with 23 bases left between them.

The J gene is TRBJ2-5, the V gene TRBV10-3, with TRBD2 matching over 8 bases. The germline gives CDR1 ENHRY, CDR2 SYGVKD. The V and J ends lost 2 bases and 0 bases, in that order; junction bases with no gene match: 5. CDR3 size: 16 residues. Here the CDR3 reads CAISEPPGLDQETQYF. The CDR3 region has the DNA TGTGCCATCAGTGAGCCTCCGGGACTAGACCAAGAGACCCAGTACTTC.

In this sample, this clonotype turned up once. V gene TRBV25-1 combines with J gene TRBJ1-1; weak D call: TRBD1 (5 bases). Trimming pared 5 bases from V and 3 bases from J, leaving 19 bases between. The CDR3 has 16 amino acids. Germline lookup yields CDR1 MGHDK and CDR2 SYGVNS. The CDR3 sequence: CASSKGLAAGDTEAFF. For the CDR3, the DNA is TGTGCCAGCAGTAAGGGACTAGCGGCCGGGGACACTGAAGCTTTCTTT.

The rearrangement uses TRBV24-1 and TRBJ1-5; 10 bases fit TRBD1. The junction had 7 bases not matched to a gene; V was cut back by 4 bases and J by 5 bases. This CDR3 spans 16 amino acids. CDR1 KGHDR and CDR2 SFDVKD come from the germline V gene. CDR3 coding DNA: TGTGCCACCAGTGACCCGGGGACAGGGGTGCATCAGCCCCAGCATTTT. Its translation: CATSDPGTGVHQPQHF.

In its sample, this clonotype was seen many times. The chain combines TRBV29-1 with TRBJ2-7, with D unresolved. CDR3 size: 13 residues. From germline, CDR1 is SQVTM and CDR2 ANQGSEA. The V and J ends lost 1 base and 4 bases respectively, with 11 bases between them. The CDR3 DNA follows: TGCAGCGTTGAAGGGAACAGTACTTACGAGCAGTACTTC. Protein product: CSVEGNSTYEQYF.

This clonotype was seen only a few times. CDR3 bases: TGCAGTGCTAGTTATGCGGGACGCCCAGCTTTCTTT. Its translation is CSASYAGRPAFF. The chain carries TRBV20-1 and TRBJ1-1; the D gene is possibly TRBD1 (5 bases). The CDR3 covers 12 residues. Per the germline V gene, CDR1 is DFQATT and CDR2 is SNEGSKA (reference sequence). V shed 3 bases and J shed 10 bases, with 15 bases lying between them.

This clonotype came up a few times. The V call is TRBV20-1, the J call TRBJ1-5; no definite D call. This CDR3 region has 12 residues. Germline CDR1 DFQATT, CDR2 SNEGSKA (reference sequence). V was clipped by 2 bases and J by 5 bases, with 7 bases between them. In DNA form, the CDR3 reads TGCAGTGCTAGAAAATCCGATCAGCCCCAGCATTTT. It translates to CSARKSDQPQHF.

Points on this clonotype: A single base separates this from a much larger clone, so it may be a read error. V and J are TRBV7-9 and TRBJ2-7, with D perhaps matching TRBD1 (5 bases). Germline loops: CDR1 SEHNR, CDR2 FQNEAQ (reference sequence). The ends were cut back, 8 bases at V and 0 bases at J, with 20 bases in the middle. The CDR3 sequence is 16 residues long. The CDR3 region is CASGPPLDSVSYEQYF. The DNA for the CDR3 is TGTGCCAGCGGCCCTCCGCTCGACAGTGTCTCCTACGAGCAGTACTTC.

This clonotype occurred a few times. V usage is TRBV5-1 and J usage is TRBJ2-2; 8 positions agree with TRBD1. The CDR3 sequence is 13 residues long. V trimming: 3 bases; J trimming: 7 bases; junction bases outside the gene matches: 2. Per the germline V gene, CDR1 is SGHRS and CDR2 is YFSETQ. CDR3 sequence reads: CASSSGQGGELFF. The DNA of the CDR3 is TGCGCCAGCAGCTCCGGACAGGGCGGGGAGCTGTTTTTT.

The chain has TRBV6-4 and TRBJ1-4; 8 bases map to TRBD1. The germline V gene has CDR1 MRHNA and CDR2 SNTAGT. Trimming took 5 bases from V and 8 from J; bases not matched to a gene: 10. The CDR3 length is 15 residues. The CDR3 loop is CASSSLQGAEEKLFF. The CDR3 DNA is TGTGCCAGCAGTTCACTGCAGGGGGCCGAAGAAAAACTGTTTTTT.

The chain links TRBV10-3 to TRBJ1-4; D is perhaps TRBD1 (5 bases). CDR3 size: 14 residues. V was cut by 3 bases and J by 5 bases, with 10 bases left in between. CDR1 and CDR2 from the germline V gene are ENHRY and SYGVKD. Written as DNA, the CDR3 is TGTGCCATCAGTGATACGGGACCGAATGAAAAACTGTTTTTT. It encodes CAISDTGPNEKLFF.

The chain has TRBV7-2 and TRBJ2-7, with a possible D match to TRBD2 (5 bases). The CDR3 totals 14 residues. V was clipped by 5 bases and J by 3 bases, with 14 bases between them. Germline V gene sequence: CDR1 SGHTA, CDR2 FQGNSA. CDR3 in DNA: TGTGCCAGCAGCAAGACTGGCGGGTACTACGAGCAGTACTTC. This codes for CASSKTGGYYEQYF. The full variable domain, in which reference TRBV7-2 and TRBJ2-7 provide the parts outside the CDR3, is GAGVSQSPSNKVTEKGKDVELRCDPISGHTALYWYRQSLGQGLEFLIYFQGNSAPDKSGLPSDRFSAERTGGSVSTLTIQRTQQEDSAVYLCASSKTGGYYEQYFGPGTRLTVT.

This rearrangement joins TRBV6-6 to TRBJ1-1, with unresolved D. CDR3 length: 14 amino acids. The V end lost 5 bases, the J end lost 1 base, and 11 bases lay between the germline ends. Per germline, CDR1 MNHNY and CDR2 SVGAGI (reference sequence). As DNA, the CDR3 is TGTGCCAGCAGTAACCTATTGGAGAACACTGAAGCTTTCTTT. It codes for CASSNLLENTEAFF.

This clonotype was observed at least ten times. The chain combines TRBV2 with TRBJ1-5; the D is unclear. The germline V gene encodes CDR1 SNHLY and CDR2 FYNNEI. V shed 7 bases and J shed 3 bases, with 13 bases lying between them. The CDR3 runs 14 residues. CDR3 sequence (DNA): TGTGCCAGCAAACTCGGCGGTAACAATCAGCCCCAGCATTTT. It specifies CASKLGGNNQPQHF.

This chain connects TRBV6-5 to TRBJ1-6, with 7 bases identical to TRBD1. Trimming took 9 bases from V and 7 from J; bases not matched to a gene: 6. CDR3 length equals 13 residues. In germline, CDR1 is MNHEY, CDR2 SVGAGI. Here the CDR3 reads CASGTVSNSPLHF. CDR3 in DNA: TGTGCCAGTGGGACAGTGTCCAATTCACCCCTCCACTTT.